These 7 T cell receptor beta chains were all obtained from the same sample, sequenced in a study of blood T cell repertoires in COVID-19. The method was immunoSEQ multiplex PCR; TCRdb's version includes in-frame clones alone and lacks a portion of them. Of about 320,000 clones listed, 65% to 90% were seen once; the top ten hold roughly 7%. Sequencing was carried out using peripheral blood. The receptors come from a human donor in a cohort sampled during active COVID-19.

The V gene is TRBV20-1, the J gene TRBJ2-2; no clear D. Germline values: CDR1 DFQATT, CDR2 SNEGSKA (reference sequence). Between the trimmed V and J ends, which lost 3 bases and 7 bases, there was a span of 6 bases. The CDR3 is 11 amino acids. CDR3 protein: CSASRDGELFF. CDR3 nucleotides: TGCAGTGCTAGTCGAGACGGGGAGCTGTTTTTT.

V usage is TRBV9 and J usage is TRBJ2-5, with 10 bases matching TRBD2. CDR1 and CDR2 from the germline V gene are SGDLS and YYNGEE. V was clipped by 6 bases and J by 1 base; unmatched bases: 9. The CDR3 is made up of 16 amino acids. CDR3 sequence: CASTLAGTSVQETQYF. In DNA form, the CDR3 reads TGTGCCAGCACCCTAGCCGGGACTAGCGTCCAAGAGACCCAGTACTTC.

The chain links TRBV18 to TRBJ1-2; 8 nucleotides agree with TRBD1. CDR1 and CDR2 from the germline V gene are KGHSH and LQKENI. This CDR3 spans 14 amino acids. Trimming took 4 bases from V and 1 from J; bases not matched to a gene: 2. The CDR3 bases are TGTGCCAGCTCACGGACAGGGATTAACTATGGCTACACCTTC. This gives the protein CASSRTGINYGYTF.

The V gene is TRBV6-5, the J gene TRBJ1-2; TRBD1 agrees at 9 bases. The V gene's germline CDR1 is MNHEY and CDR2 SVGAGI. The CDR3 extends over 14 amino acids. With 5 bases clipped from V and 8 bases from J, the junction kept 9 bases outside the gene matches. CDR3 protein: CASSRKTGGGGYTF. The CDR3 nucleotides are TGTGCCAGCAGTCGTAAAACAGGGGGCGGCGGCTACACCTTC.

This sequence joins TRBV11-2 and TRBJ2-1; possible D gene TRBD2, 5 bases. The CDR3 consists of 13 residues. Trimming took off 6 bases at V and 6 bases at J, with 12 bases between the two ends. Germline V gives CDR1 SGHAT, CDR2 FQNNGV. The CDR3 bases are TGTGCCAGCAGTCTAGGACTTTCCAATGAGCAGTTCTTC. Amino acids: CASSLGLSNEQFF.

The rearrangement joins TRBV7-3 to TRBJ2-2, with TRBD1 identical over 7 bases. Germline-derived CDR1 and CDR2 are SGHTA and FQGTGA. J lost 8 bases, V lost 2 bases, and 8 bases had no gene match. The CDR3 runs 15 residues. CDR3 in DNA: TGTGCCAGCAGCTTAGGGGCAGGGGGAGAAGGGGAGCTGTTTTTT. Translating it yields CASSLGAGGEGELFF.

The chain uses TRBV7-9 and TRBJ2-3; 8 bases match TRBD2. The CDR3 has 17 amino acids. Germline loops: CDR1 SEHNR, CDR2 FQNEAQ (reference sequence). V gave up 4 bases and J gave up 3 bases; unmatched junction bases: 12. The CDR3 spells CASSYLGLEGGTDTQYF. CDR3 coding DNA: TGTGCCAGCAGCTATTTGGGACTAGAAGGAGGAACAGATACGCAGTATTTT.